The sample holds one count of the clone carrying this T cell receptor beta chain. It may be a read error: a sequence one base away is much more abundant. The CDR3 ends on some other residue instead of the conserved phenylalanine or tryptophan, so this is likely a read error. CDR1 SQVTM and CDR2 ANQGSEA come from the germline V gene. There are 12 residues in the CDR3. The data belong to a study of read filtering for tumor transcriptome and immune sequencing. At the level of the study: By R-ISS, stages I, II and III held approximately 8, 17 and 7 patients.

The library was built from about 400 ng RNA with molecular barcoded adaptors for alpha/delta and beta/gamma chains. TCRdb fed the reads into MiXCR, producing one record per CDR3 protein. The sample shows more than 55,000 distinct CDR3 sequences, under 25% of them seen only once. The chain is built from TRBV29-1 and TRBJ2-3; 13 bases line up with TRBD2. The sample taken for sequencing was a population of CD138-negative cells sorted from bone marrow. The receptor was isolated from a donor at least 40 years old with multiple myeloma. CDR3 residues: CGGLAGSDTQYY. CDR3 DNA: TGCGGGGGACTAGCGGGATCAGATACGCAGTATTAT.